The source of this TCR beta chain is a study of T-cell reconstitution after alpha-beta-depleted transplantation in children. Study observations and caveats: Some patients showed high day-60 TCRbeta diversity, which derived from surviving recipient T cells and thymic progenitors. One year post-transplant, T-cell counts and diversity were largely derived from T cells produced anew.

A TCRbeta library incorporating unique molecular identifiers was prepared. Via MiXCR, TCRdb re-called the PCR reads, giving one row per CDR3 protein. The table has around 370,000 distinct CDR3 sequences, 15% to 20% seen once. This CDR3 has 20 residues. V shed 3 bases, J shed 3 bases, and the junction held 19 bases outside the gene matches. Comment on this clonotype: Its antigen remains unidentified.

Source: PBMCs, mostly from graft donor cells, taken 360 days after TCRalphabeta/CD19-depleted stem cell transplant. This TCR was sampled from a male patient between 2 and 15 years old who had a stem cell transplant for acute lymphoblastic leukemia, so the T cells may come from the graft donor. The gene calls are TRBV12-3 or TRBV12-4 and TRBJ2-1, with TRBD2 matching 8 bases. The DNA for the CDR3 is TGTGCCAGCAGTTTTAGCCCTCCACTAGCGGCAGCTGGCTTCTACAATGAGCAGTTCTTC. Protein: CASSFSPPLAAAGFYNEQFF.